The 7 T cell receptor beta chains reported below all come from one sample, sequenced in a study of T cells in localized non-small cell lung cancer. Produced via immunoSEQ multiplex PCR; TCRdb's table is partial and in-frame only. The table shows 13,000 or so clones, with roughly 90% occurring only once. The sequenced sample was peripheral blood mononuclear cells, obtained before any cancer treatment. The receptors were gathered from a man aged 40 to 75 with stage III lung adenocarcinoma.

The rearrangement joins TRBV6-1 to TRBJ2-1; TRBD2 might be the D (5 bases). The germline V gene has CDR1 MNHNS and CDR2 SASEGT. There are 15 residues in the CDR3. The V gene lost 7 bases and the J gene lost 8 bases, with 21 bases spanning the gap. The CDR3 sequence: CASTQWGNLGDEQFF. As DNA, the CDR3 is TGTGCCAGCACTCAATGGGGAAATCTCGGGGATGAGCAGTTCTTC.

The rearrangement uses TRBV6-6 and TRBJ2-5; the match to TRBD2 covers 11 bases. V was clipped by 2 bases and J by 7 bases; unmatched bases: 6. CDR3 size: 15 residues. Germline V lookup: CDR1 MNHNY, CDR2 SVGAGI (reference sequence). The CDR3 DNA follows: TGTGCCAGCAGTTACACTAGCGGGAGTATCGGGACCCAGTACTTC. Its protein is CASSYTSGSIGTQYF.

This sequence joins TRBV29-1 and TRBJ2-7, with 8 bases aligning to TRBD1. This CDR3 spans 14 amino acids. The junction had 11 bases not matched to a gene; V was cut back by 4 bases and J by 6 bases. In germline, CDR1 is SQVTM, CDR2 ANQGSEA. The CDR3 DNA follows: TGCAGCGTTGGCGACGGAGGACAGGGAGGCGAGCAGTACTTC. It translates to CSVGDGGQGGEQYF.

This clone was found once. The rearrangement joins TRBV14 to TRBJ2-3; 8 nucleotides align to TRBD2. The germline V gene encodes CDR1 SGHDN and CDR2 FVKESK. The CDR3 is 16 residues long. Losses at the gene ends were 3 bases for V and 4 bases for J; bases not matched to a gene: 9. The CDR3 loop reads CASSQGIGLAPDTQYF. The CDR3, as DNA: TGTGCCAGCAGCCAGGGGATCGGACTAGCCCCAGATACGCAGTATTTT.

The rearrangement links TRBV27 to TRBJ2-1; D unresolved. Germline values: CDR1 MNHEY, CDR2 SMNVEV (reference sequence). The V end lost 6 bases, the J end lost 3 bases, and 15 bases lay between the germline ends. This CDR3 comprises 15 residues. CDR3 amino acids: CASRPSRTYYNEQFF. The CDR3 nucleotides are TGTGCCAGCAGGCCAAGTAGAACATACTACAATGAGCAGTTCTTC.

This clone was seen more than once but under ten times. This chain uses TRBV28 with TRBJ1-1, with TRBD1 as a possible D gene (5 bases). The V end was cut by 8 bases, the J end by 1 base, with 11 bases between. Germline V lookup: CDR1 MDHEN, CDR2 SYDVKM. The CDR3 is 13 amino acids. As DNA, the CDR3 is TGTGCCAGCTGGGTTAGGGGGAACACTGAAGCTTTCTTT. It is translated as CASWVRGNTEAFF.

This clone was recorded once. The rearrangement links TRBV28 to TRBJ2-1; unclear D gene. The CDR3 spans 12 residues. Per the germline V gene, CDR1 is MDHEN and CDR2 is SYDVKM. Trimming removed 5 bases at V and 7 bases at J, with 9 bases between. CDR3 DNA: TGTGCCAGCAGTGCTCTACTGAATGAGCAGTTCTTC. Amino acid sequence: CASSALLNEQFF.